These 17 T cell receptor beta chains came from one sample sequenced in a study of breast tumors, draining lymph nodes, adjacent tissues. Samples came from axillary lymph nodes draining the breast cancer. MiXCR, run by TCRdb on the multiplex PCR reads, gives a single entry per CDR3 protein. The table has approximately 280,000 distinct CDR3 sequences, 30% seen once. The sample was axillary lymph node tissue. The receptor source for this set is a female donor with breast cancer. Some clones in this sample may be carry-over from other donors' samples.

This clonotype was recorded a few times. A much larger clone lies a single base off, so this may be a read error. The chain joins TRBV13 to TRBJ2-3; D unclear. There are 14 residues in the CDR3. Germline V gene data show CDR1 as PRHDT and CDR2 as FYEKMQ (reference sequence). Trimming took off 2 bases at V and 6 bases at J, with 12 bases between the two ends. Here the CDR3 DNA reads TGTGCCAGCAGCTTACCGGAGTTCACGGATACGCAGTATTTT. It yields the protein CASSLPEFTDTQYF.

This clonotype was seen at least ten times. CDR3 amino acids: CASSPATASGEQFF. In DNA form, the CDR3 reads TGTGCCAGCAGCCCAGCCACTGCTAGCGGAGAGCAGTTCTTC. This rearrangement joins TRBV4-2 to TRBJ2-1; 7 nucleotides agree with TRBD2. J lost 10 bases, V lost 4 bases, and 10 bases had no gene match. Germline CDR1 is LGHNA and CDR2 is YNFKEQ. The CDR3 runs to 14 residues.

This clonotype was counted ten times or more. This sequence joins TRBV2 and TRBJ2-7; TRBD1 agrees at 7 bases. The CDR3 is 13 amino acids. Losses at the gene ends were 4 bases for V and 4 bases for J; bases not matched to a gene: 4. CDR1 is SNHLY and CDR2 is FYNNEI in the germline V gene. The CDR3 bases are TGTGCCAGCAGTGGATGGGACAGATACGAGCAGTACTTC. Translation: CASSGWDRYEQYF.

There are many counts of this clonotype. This chain links TRBV5-1 with TRBJ2-7, with TRBD2 identical over 11 bases. CDR1 is SGHRS and CDR2 is YFSETQ in the germline V gene. This CDR3 comprises 15 residues. V trimming: 7 bases; J trimming: 4 bases; junction bases outside the gene matches: 10. The DNA of the CDR3 is TGCGCCAGCGCGAAACTAGCGGGAGTCCGATACGAGCAGTACTTC. Translation: CASAKLAGVRYEQYF.

This clonotype was picked up many times. The CDR3 DNA follows: TGTGCCAGCAGCATAAGAATTAATGAGCAGTTCTTC. This sequence encodes CASSIRINEQFF. The chain has TRBV11-3 and TRBJ2-1; D is unresolved. This CDR3 comprises 12 residues. The germline CDR1 and CDR2 sequences are SGHNT and YENEEA. Trimming stripped 5 bases from V and 7 bases from J, with 9 bases between.

This clonotype was counted at least ten times. The J gene is TRBJ1-4, the V gene TRBV4-1; D is unresolved. The germline CDR1 and CDR2 sequences are MGHRA and YSYEKL. The CDR3 is made up of 17 amino acids. Trimming cost V 0 bases and J 3 bases, with 14 bases left between them. CDR3 region: CASSQEVPRFANEKLFF. DNA of the CDR3: TGCGCCAGCAGCCAAGAGGTACCACGTTTTGCTAATGAAAAACTGTTTTTT.

The rearrangement joins TRBV12-3 or TRBV12-4 to TRBJ1-5; D gene ambiguous. The V end was cut by 0 bases, the J end by 2 bases, with 5 bases between. CDR3 size: 14 residues. CDR3 DNA sequence: TGTGCCAGCAGTTTAGCGTTGGGCAATCAGCCCCAGCATTTT. It encodes CASSLALGNQPQHF.

This clonotype came up many times. The chain has TRBV20-1 and TRBJ2-7; TRBD2 agrees at 8 bases. CDR3 length: 15 amino acids. After removal of 6 bases from V and 2 bases from J, the junction contained 12 bases not matched to a gene. CDR1 DFQATT and CDR2 SNEGSKA come from the germline V gene (reference sequence). The CDR3 sequence is CSASRFTSGTYEQYF. As DNA, the CDR3 is TGCAGTGCCTCGAGGTTTACTAGCGGTACCTACGAGCAGTACTTC.

This clonotype was found a few times. A read error is possible here, since a much larger clone lies one base away. This rearrangement joins TRBV20-1 to TRBJ2-1; D not certain. Germline CDR1 reads DFQATT; CDR2 reads SNEGSKA (reference sequence). This CDR3 comprises 13 residues. The germline V and J ends were trimmed by 5 bases and 4 bases, with 12 bases remaining between them. CDR3 residues: CSAGRPEYNEQFF. DNA of the CDR3: TGCAGTGCTGGCCGACCAGAATACAATGAGCAGTTCTTC.

This clonotype appeared many times. The genes are TRBV9 and TRBJ2-1, with D possibly called TRBD1 or TRBD2 (5 bases each). Per the germline V gene, CDR1 is SGDLS and CDR2 is YYNGEE. The CDR3 runs to 16 residues. V was cut by 1 base and J by 0 bases, with 11 bases left in between. CDR3 in DNA: TGTGCCAGCAGCGTATTCGGGGCCAGCTCCTACAATGAGCAGTTCTTC. Translation gives CASSVFGASSYNEQFF.

This clonotype was seen at least ten times. V gene TRBV20-1 combines with J gene TRBJ2-2; D unresolved. Germline V gene sequence: CDR1 DFQATT, CDR2 SNEGSKA (reference sequence). Trimming shortened V by 1 base and J by 0 bases, and 6 bases separated the two germline ends. CDR3 length: 14 amino acids. Here the CDR3 reads CSARGDTNTGELFF. The DNA for the CDR3 is TGCAGTGCTAGAGGAGACACGAACACCGGGGAGCTGTTTTTT.

The CDR3 DNA reads as TGCGCCAGCAGTGTGATGGCTAGCGGGAGGAGCACAGATACGCAGTATTTT. Translation: CASSVMASGRSTDTQYF. The V and J genes are TRBV10-1 and TRBJ2-3; 11 nucleotides line up with TRBD2. J was trimmed by 0 bases and V by 4 bases; bases with no gene match: 6. Germline-derived CDR1 and CDR2 are WNHNN and SYGVQD (reference sequence). The length of the CDR3 is 17 residues.

As to this clonotype: A read error may account for a junction end that differs from germline. The chain couples TRBV28 to TRBJ1-4; 8 nucleotides align to TRBD1. Per the germline V gene, CDR1 is MDHEN and CDR2 is SYDVKM. The CDR3 has 14 residues. CDR3 DNA sequence: TGTGCCAGCAGGTCGACAGGGGCCGTTGAAAAACTGCTTTTT. Its translation: CASRSTGAVEKLLF.

This clonotype was counted ten times or more. The chain carries TRBV19 and TRBJ2-1; 12 bases are shared with TRBD2. Germline-derived CDR1 and CDR2 are LNHDA and SQIVND (reference sequence). The V segment lost 4 bases and the J segment 2 bases; nucleotides outside the gene matches: 3. The length of the CDR3 is 16 residues. The CDR3 reads CASSRTSGNTYNEQFF. In DNA, the CDR3 is TGTGCCAGTAGTAGGACTAGCGGGAACACCTACAATGAGCAGTTCTTC.

This clonotype was detected many times. V usage is TRBV3-1 and J usage is TRBJ2-5; TRBD2 matches at 7 bases. Germline V gene sequence: CDR1 LGHDT, CDR2 YNNKEL (reference sequence). J lost 5 bases, V lost 1 base, and 7 bases had no gene match. CDR3 size: 15 residues. CDR3 nucleotides: TGTGCCAGCAGCCAAGTGGCGGGAGAAGGGGAGACCCAGTACTTC. It codes for CASSQVAGEGETQYF.

A note on this clonotype: This could be a read error, since a much larger clone is one nucleotide away. This rearrangement joins TRBV11-3 to TRBJ2-2, with 8 bases identical to TRBD2. Germline V gene lookup returns CDR1 SGHNT and CDR2 YENEEA. CDR3 length: 15 amino acids. The CDR3 protein is CAGSLGREGTGELFF. Written as DNA, the CDR3 is TGTGCCGGCAGCTTAGGTCGGGAGGGCACCGGGGAGCTGTTTTTT.

For this clonotype: An end of the junction differs from the germline gene, which may be a read error. V gene TRBV12-3 or TRBV12-4 combines with J gene TRBJ2-2; 7 bases match TRBD2. The CDR3 is 15 amino acids. The CDR3 DNA follows: TGTGCCAGCAGTTCCGACGGGAGGAACACCGGGGGGCTGTTTTTT. It is translated as CASSSDGRNTGGLFF.